This T cell receptor beta chain was sequenced for a study of T-cell reconstitution after alpha-beta-depleted transplantation in children. A note on this clonotype: Its antigen is currently unknown.

Study conclusions and caveats: A year had passed since transplant, and T-cell counts and diversity by then came mostly from newly produced T cells. Several hundred graft clones that had expanded were reportedly the source of alpha-beta T cells about two months after transplant. There were some patients whose high TCRbeta diversity at day 60 came from surviving recipient T cells and thymic progenitors.

A library of TCRbeta sequences, prepared with unique molecular identifiers, was generated. One entry per CDR3 protein, called by TCRdb with MiXCR from the PCR reads. The profile shows just under 250,000 distinct CDR3 sequences, about 25% of them singletons. This CDR3 is 14 amino acids long. From germline, CDR1 is DFQATT and CDR2 SNEGSKA (reference sequence). The ends were cut back, 3 bases at V and 3 bases at J, with 14 bases in the middle. This TCR came from a girl aged 2 to 10 with Fanconi anemia, due to receive a stem cell transplant. The sample was PBMCs, taken before TCRalphabeta/CD19-depleted stem cell transplant. The chain uses TRBV20-1 and TRBJ2-5; unclear D gene. The CDR3 sequence: CSASIDGFEETQYF. The CDR3 DNA sequence: TGCAGTGCTAGCATCGATGGGTTTGAAGAGACCCAGTACTTC.